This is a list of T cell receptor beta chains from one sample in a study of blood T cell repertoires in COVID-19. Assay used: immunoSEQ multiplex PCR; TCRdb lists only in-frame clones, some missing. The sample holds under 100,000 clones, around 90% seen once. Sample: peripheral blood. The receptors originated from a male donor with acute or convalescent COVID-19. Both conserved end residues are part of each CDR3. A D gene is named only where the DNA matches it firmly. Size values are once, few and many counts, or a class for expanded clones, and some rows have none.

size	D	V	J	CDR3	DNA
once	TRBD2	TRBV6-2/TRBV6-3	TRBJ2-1	CASSYPGGGLNEQFF	TGTGCCAGCAGTTACCCCGGGGGGGGCTTGAATGAGCAGTTCTTC
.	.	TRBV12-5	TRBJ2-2	CASGLGDGTGELFF	TGTGCTAGTGGTTTGGGTGACGGGACCGGGGAGCTGTTTTTT
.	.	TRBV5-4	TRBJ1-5	CASTPAFRGRSNQPQHF	TGTGCCAGCACCCCTGCATTTCGCGGGCGAAGCAATCAGCCCCAGCATTTT
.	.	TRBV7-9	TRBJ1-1	CASSPRGVKGTEAFF	TGTGCCAGCAGCCCCCGGGGAGTTAAGGGCACAGAAGCTTTCTTT
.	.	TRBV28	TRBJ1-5	CASGTLRSNQPQHF	TGTGCCAGCGGGACTCTTAGGAGCAATCAGCCCCAGCATTTT
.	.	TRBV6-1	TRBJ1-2	CASSEAGQGTGYTF	TGTGCCAGCAGTGAAGCGGGGCAGGGAACTGGCTACACCTTC
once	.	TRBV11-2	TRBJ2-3	CASSLGRDFLRDTQYF	TGTGCCAGCAGCTTAGGAAGGGACTTCCTACGAGATACGCAGTATTTT
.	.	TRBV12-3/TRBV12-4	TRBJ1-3	CASTPAGNTIYF	TGTGCCAGCACCCCGGCTGGAAACACCATATATTTT
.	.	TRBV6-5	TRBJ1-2	CASSTDRVYGYTF	TGTGCCAGCAGTACCGACAGAGTTTATGGCTACACCTTC
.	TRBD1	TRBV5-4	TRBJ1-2	CASSLGGTGVGYTF	TGTGCCAGCAGCTTGGGGGGGACAGGGGTCGGCTACACCTTC
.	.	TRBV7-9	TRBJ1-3	CASSPGANSGNTIYF	TGTGCCAGCAGCCCCGGTGCGAACTCTGGAAACACCATATATTTT
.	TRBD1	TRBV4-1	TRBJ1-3	CASSPRTGGGISSGNTIYF	TGCGCCAGCAGCCCTCGGACAGGGGGGGGGATCAGCTCTGGAAACACCATATATTTT
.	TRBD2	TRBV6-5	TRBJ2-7	CASKDWGGSYEQYF	TGTGCCAGCAAGGATTGGGGGGGGTCCTACGAGCAGTACTTC
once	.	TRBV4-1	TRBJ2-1	CASSQPERVNEQFF	TGCGCCAGCAGCCAACCTGAGCGAGTCAATGAGCAGTTCTTC
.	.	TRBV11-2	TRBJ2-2	CASSLVTGRFSTTGELFF	TGTGCCAGCAGCTTAGTGACAGGGAGGTTTTCGACCACCGGGGAGCTGTTTTTT
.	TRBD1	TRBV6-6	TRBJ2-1	CASSFGQGVNEQFF	TGTGCCAGCAGCTTCGGACAGGGGGTAAATGAGCAGTTCTTC
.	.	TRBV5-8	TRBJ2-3	CASSRRGRADTQYF	TGTGCCAGCAGCCGGAGGGGGCGCGCGGATACGCAGTATTTT
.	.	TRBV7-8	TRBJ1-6	CASSLEQSSYNSPLHF	TGTGCCAGCAGCTTAGAACAGAGCTCCTATAATTCACCCCTCCACTTT
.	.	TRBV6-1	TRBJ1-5	CASSEQGLGNQPQHF	TGTGCCAGCAGTGAACAGGGGCTCGGCAATCAGCCCCAGCATTTT
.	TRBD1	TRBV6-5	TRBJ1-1	CASSRDRVIAEAFF	TGTGCCAGCAGCCGGGACAGGGTAATTGCTGAAGCTTTCTTT
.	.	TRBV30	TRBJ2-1	CAWSVLGTGEQFF	TGTGCCTGGAGTGTACTGGGCACTGGGGAGCAGTTCTTC
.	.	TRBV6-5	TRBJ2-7	CASRAGVRSYEQYF	TGTGCCAGCAGGGCAGGGGTTAGGTCCTACGAGCAGTACTTC
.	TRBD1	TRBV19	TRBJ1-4	CASSIYRTGGGEKLFF	TGTGCCAGTAGTATCTATCGAACAGGGGGCGGTGAAAAACTGTTTTTT
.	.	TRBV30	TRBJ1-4	CAWSVSGAKEKLFF	TGTGCCTGGAGTGTGAGTGGTGCGAAGGAAAAACTGTTTTTT
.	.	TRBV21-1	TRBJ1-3	CASSTVDSGNTIYF	TGTGCCAGCTCGACAGTTGACTCTGGAAACACCATATATTTT
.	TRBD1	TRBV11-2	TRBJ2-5	CASSRTGRQETQYF	TGTGCCAGCAGTCGGACAGGTCGCCAAGAGACCCAGTACTTC
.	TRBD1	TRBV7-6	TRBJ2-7	CASSLVADRVYEQYF	TGTGCCAGCAGCTTAGTCGCGGACAGGGTTTACGAGCAGTACTTC
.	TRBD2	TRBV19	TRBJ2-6	CASSIQRGGPGANVLTF	TGTGCCAGTAGTATCCAGCGGGGGGGCCCTGGGGCCAACGTCCTGACTTTC
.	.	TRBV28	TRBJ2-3	CASSLQGRGTDTQYF	TGTGCCAGCAGTCTACAGGGAAGAGGCACAGATACGCAGTATTTT
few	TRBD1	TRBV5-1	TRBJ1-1	CASSEGQGENTEAFF	TGCGCCAGCAGCGAGGGACAGGGGGAGAACACTGAAGCTTTCTTT